Each of the 9 T cell receptor beta chains below was sequenced from the same sample in a study of blood T cell repertoires in COVID-19. Libraries were prepared by immunoSEQ multiplex PCR; TCRdb keeps only in-frame clonotypes and omits some of them. The sample shows roughly 500,000 clones, roughly nine tenths of them seen only once. Sequenced: PBMCs or T cells enriched from blood (not recorded which). Receptors were obtained from a woman in her sixties who had recovered from COVID-19.

This clone appeared many times. The V gene is TRBV5-6, the J gene TRBJ2-7; 8 bases fit TRBD2. With 4 bases clipped from V and 4 bases from J, the junction kept 4 bases outside the gene matches. CDR1 is SGHDT and CDR2 is YYEEEE in the germline V gene. CDR3 size: 13 residues. In DNA, the CDR3 is TGTGCCAGCAGCCCGGGGGGGGAGTACGAGCAGTACTTC. The encoded protein is CASSPGGEYEQYF.

The genes are TRBV7-8 and TRBJ1-6, with D tentatively TRBD1 (5 bases). Trimming left V 5 bases short and J 0 bases short, with 14 bases between. The CDR3 is 17 amino acids. The germline CDR1 and CDR2 sequences are SGHVS and FQNEAQ. The CDR3 nucleotides read TGTGCCAGCAGCACACCCGGGGGGATCTCCTATAATTCACCCCTCCACTTT. Translating it yields CASSTPGGISYNSPLHF.

The rearrangement joins TRBV3-1 (or the pseudogene TRBV3-2) to TRBJ2-5; D call uncertain. The V end lost 0 bases, the J end lost 9 bases, and 8 bases lay between the germline ends. The germline CDR1 and CDR2 sequences are LGHDT and YNNKEL (reference sequence). This CDR3 comprises 12 residues. The CDR3: CASSQDVLPQYF. CDR3 DNA: TGTGCCAGCAGCCAAGATGTCCTACCCCAGTACTTC.

V usage is TRBV2 and J usage is TRBJ2-1, with 10 bases identical to TRBD2. CDR1 is SNHLY and CDR2 is FYNNEI in the germline V gene. V gave up 3 bases and J gave up 7 bases; unmatched junction bases: 9. The CDR3 loop spans 16 amino acids. This CDR3 is CASSEAASGGHNEQFF. CDR3 sequence (DNA): TGTGCCAGCAGTGAGGCGGCTAGCGGGGGCCATAATGAGCAGTTCTTC.

The gene calls are TRBV29-1 and TRBJ1-3; the D gene is possibly TRBD1 (5 bases). In germline, CDR1 is SQVTM, CDR2 ANQGSEA. The CDR3 sequence is 13 residues long. Trimming removed 6 bases from V and 9 bases from J, with 18 bases in between. This CDR3 is CSVRMAGSGTIYF. The CDR3, as DNA: TGCAGCGTCCGAATGGCAGGGTCTGGCACCATATATTTT. Based on the CDR3 plus reference TRBV29-1 and TRBJ1-3, the full variable domain is SAVISQKPSRDICQRGTSLTIQCQVDSQVTMMFWYRQQPGQSLTLIATANQGSEATYESGFVIDKFPISRPNLTFSTLTVSNMSPEDSSIYLCSVRMAGSGTIYFGEGSWLTVV.

The rearrangement links TRBV2 to TRBJ2-4; the match to TRBD1 covers 7 bases. Per the germline V gene, CDR1 is SNHLY and CDR2 is FYNNEI. Losses at the gene ends were 0 bases for V and 0 bases for J; bases not matched to a gene: 2. This CDR3 region has 16 residues. DNA for the CDR3: TGTGCCAGCAGTGAAGCCGGGACAGTAGCCAAAAACATTCAGTACTTC. This translates into CASSEAGTVAKNIQYF.

The chain carries TRBV19 and TRBJ2-3; 10 bases map to TRBD1. The CDR3 sequence is 16 residues long. From germline, CDR1 is LNHDA and CDR2 SQIVND (reference sequence). Trimming took 5 bases from V and 1 from J; bases not matched to a gene: 6. The CDR3: CASSSAGTGGTDTQYF. CDR3 DNA sequence: TGTGCCAGTAGTTCAGCCGGGACAGGGGGCACAGATACGCAGTATTTT.

The chain joins TRBV5-1 to TRBJ2-2, with 7 bases that match TRBD1. V lost 3 bases and J lost 4; bases outside the gene matches: 6. This CDR3 has 15 residues. Looked up from germline, CDR1 is SGHRS and CDR2 is YFSETQ. The CDR3 is CASSSRGGTTGELFF. The CDR3, as DNA: TGCGCCAGCAGCTCGCGAGGGGGCACCACCGGGGAGCTGTTTTTT.

V is TRBV5-1 and J is TRBJ1-5; unclear D gene. V gave up 0 bases and J gave up 0 bases, with 10 bases separating them. CDR1 and CDR2 from the germline V gene are SGHRS and YFSETQ. The CDR3 covers 16 residues. Written as DNA, the CDR3 is TGCGCCAGCAGCTTGGGTGACGGGAATAGCAATCAGCCCCAGCATTTT. This gives the protein CASSLGDGNSNQPQHF.